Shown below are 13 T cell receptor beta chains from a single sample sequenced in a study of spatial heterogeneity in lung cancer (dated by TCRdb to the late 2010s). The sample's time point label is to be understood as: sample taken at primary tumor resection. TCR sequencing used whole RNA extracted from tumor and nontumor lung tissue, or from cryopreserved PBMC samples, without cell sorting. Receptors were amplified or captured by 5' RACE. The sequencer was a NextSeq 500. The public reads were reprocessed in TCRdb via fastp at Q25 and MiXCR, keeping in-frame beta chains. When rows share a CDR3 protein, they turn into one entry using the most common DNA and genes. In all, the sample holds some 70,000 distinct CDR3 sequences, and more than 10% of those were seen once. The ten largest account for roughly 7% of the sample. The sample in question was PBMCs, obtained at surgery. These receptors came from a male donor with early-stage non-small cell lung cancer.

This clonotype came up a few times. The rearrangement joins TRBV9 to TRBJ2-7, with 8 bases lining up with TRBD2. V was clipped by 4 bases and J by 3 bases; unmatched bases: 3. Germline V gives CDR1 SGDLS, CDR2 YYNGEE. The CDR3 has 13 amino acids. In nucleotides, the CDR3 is TGTGCCAGCAGCCCAAGCGGGAGCTACGAGCAGTACTTC. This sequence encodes CASSPSGSYEQYF.

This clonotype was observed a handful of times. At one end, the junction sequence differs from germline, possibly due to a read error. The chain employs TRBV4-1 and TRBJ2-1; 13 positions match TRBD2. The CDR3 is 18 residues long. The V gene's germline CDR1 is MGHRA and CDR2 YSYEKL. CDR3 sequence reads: CTSSQGLAGDREYNEQFF. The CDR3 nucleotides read TGCACCAGCAGCCAAGGACTAGCGGGAGATAGGGAGTACAATGAGCAGTTCTTC.

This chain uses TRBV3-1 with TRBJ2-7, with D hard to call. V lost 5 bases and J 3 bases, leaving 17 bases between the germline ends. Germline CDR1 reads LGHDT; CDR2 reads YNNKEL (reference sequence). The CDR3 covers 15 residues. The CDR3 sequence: CASSFRPDAVYEQYF. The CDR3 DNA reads TGTGCCAGCAGCTTCCGGCCCGATGCGGTCTACGAGCAGTACTTC.

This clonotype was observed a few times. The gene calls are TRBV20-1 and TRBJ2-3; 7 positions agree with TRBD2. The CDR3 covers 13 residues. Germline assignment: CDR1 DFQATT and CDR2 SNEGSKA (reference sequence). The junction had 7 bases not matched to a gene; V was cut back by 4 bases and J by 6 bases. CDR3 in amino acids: CSATTSSADTQYF. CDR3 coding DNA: TGCAGTGCTACGACTAGCTCCGCGGATACGCAGTATTTT.

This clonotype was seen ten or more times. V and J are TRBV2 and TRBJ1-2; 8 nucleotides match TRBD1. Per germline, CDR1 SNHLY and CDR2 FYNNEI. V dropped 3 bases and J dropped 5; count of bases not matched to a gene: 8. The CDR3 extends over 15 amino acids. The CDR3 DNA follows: TGTGCCAGCAGTGACCGGACAGGGTTGTCATATGGCTACACCTTC. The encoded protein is CASSDRTGLSYGYTF.

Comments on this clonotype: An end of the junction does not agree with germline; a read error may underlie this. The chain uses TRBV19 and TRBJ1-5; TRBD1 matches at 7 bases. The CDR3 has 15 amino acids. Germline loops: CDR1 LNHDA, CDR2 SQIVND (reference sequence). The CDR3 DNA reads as TGTGCCAGTAGTATGAACAGGGGTTACAATCAACCCCAGCATTTT. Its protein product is CASSMNRGYNQPQHF.

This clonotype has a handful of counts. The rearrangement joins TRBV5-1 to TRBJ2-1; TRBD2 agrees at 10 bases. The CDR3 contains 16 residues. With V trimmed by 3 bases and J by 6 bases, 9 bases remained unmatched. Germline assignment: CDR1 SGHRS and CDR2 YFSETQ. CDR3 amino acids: CASSSGPTSGLNEQFF. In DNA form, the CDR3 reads TGCGCCAGCAGCTCTGGCCCGACTAGCGGGCTCAATGAGCAGTTCTTC.

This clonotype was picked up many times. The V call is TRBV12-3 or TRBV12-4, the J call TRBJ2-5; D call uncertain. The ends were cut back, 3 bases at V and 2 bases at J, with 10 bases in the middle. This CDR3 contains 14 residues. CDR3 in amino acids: CASSLSGVQETQYF. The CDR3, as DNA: TGTGCCAGCAGTTTGAGTGGAGTTCAAGAGACCCAGTACTTC.

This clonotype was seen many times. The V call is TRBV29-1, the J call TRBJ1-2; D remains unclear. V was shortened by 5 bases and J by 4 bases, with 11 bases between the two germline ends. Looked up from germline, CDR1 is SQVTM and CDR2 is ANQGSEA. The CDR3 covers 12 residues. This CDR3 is CSVRAGIYGYTF. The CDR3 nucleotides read TGCAGCGTTAGGGCAGGCATCTATGGCTACACCTTC.

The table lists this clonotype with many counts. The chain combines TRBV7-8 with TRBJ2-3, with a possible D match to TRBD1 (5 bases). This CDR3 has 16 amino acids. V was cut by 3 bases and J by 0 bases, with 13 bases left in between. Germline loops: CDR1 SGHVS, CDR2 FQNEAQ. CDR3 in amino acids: CASSFSWGRSTDTQYF. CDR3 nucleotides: TGTGCCAGCAGCTTTAGTTGGGGCCGTAGCACAGATACGCAGTATTTT.

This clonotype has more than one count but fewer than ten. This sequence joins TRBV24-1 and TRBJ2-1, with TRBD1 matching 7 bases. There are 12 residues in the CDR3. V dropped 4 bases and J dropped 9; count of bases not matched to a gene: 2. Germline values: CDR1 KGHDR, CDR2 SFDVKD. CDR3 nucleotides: TGTGCCACCAGTGAGACAGGGTTTGAGCAGTTCTTC. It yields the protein CATSETGFEQFF.

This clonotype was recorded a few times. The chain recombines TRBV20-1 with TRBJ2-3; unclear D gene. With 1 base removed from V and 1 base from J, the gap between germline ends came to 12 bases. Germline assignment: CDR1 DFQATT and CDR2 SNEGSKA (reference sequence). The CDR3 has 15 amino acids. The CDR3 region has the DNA TGCAGTGCTAGAGCGAACCGCTTCGGCACAGATACGCAGTATTTT. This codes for CSARANRFGTDTQYF.

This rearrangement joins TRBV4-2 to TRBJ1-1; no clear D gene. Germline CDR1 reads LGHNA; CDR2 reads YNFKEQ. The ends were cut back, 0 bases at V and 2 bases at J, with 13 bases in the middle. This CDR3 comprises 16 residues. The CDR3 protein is CASSQESRTDNTEAFF. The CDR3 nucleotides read TGTGCCAGCAGCCAAGAGAGTAGGACGGATAACACTGAAGCTTTCTTT.